The rows below give T cell receptor beta chains drawn from one sample of a study of blood T cell repertoires in COVID-19. The method was immunoSEQ multiplex PCR; TCRdb's version includes in-frame clones alone and lacks a portion of them. This sample has 300,000 to 500,000 clones; 88% occur once, and the top ten carry around 2%. Sample: PBMCs or T cells enriched from blood (not recorded which). These receptors all stem from a woman aged 40-49 years with acute COVID-19. The CDR3 runs from the conserved cysteine through the conserved F or W. A D gene is named only where the DNA matches it firmly. Expanded clones get a size class; other rows say once, few or many, or leave the size out.

TRBV19	.	13	.	TRBJ1-5	TGTGCCAGTAGTTTCCAGATTTATCAGCCCCAGCATTTT	CASSFQIYQPQHF
TRBV28	.	15	.	TRBJ2-2	TGTGCCAGCAGGCCTATCAGGGGGGACACCGGGGAGCTGTTTTTT	CASRPIRGDTGELFF
TRBV3-1/TRBV3-2	.	18	TRBD1	TRBJ1-3	TGTGCCAGCAGCCGGGGGGGCACAGGGGGTCTCCTCCTACCGACCATATATTTT	CASSRGGTGGLLLPTIYF
TRBV9	.	16	.	TRBJ1-3	TGTGCCAGCAGCCCGTTGACAGCCAACTCTGGAAACACCATATATTTT	CASSPLTANSGNTIYF
TRBV5-4	.	17	.	TRBJ2-6	TGTGCCAGCAGCGTAGAAACAGGGAACTCTGGGGCCAACGTCCTGACTTTC	CASSVETGNSGANVLTF
TRBV5-4	.	14	.	TRBJ1-6	TGTGCCAGCACTTCCGCGGGCTGGAATTCACCCCTCCACTTT	CASTSAGWNSPLHF
TRBV9	.	12	TRBD1	TRBJ1-2	TGTGCCAGCAGCGGAACAGGGGTCGGCTACACCTTC	CASSGTGVGYTF
TRBV11-2	.	14	.	TRBJ1-2	TGTGCCAGCAGCTTAGAACTATGGGGAGAGGGCTACACCTTC	CASSLELWGEGYTF
TRBV4-1	.	17	TRBD1	TRBJ1-5	TGCGCCAGCAGCCAAGATGGACAGGGCCTGCGGGGTCAGCCCCAGCATTTT	CASSQDGQGLRGQPQHF
TRBV3-1/TRBV3-2	.	14	TRBD2	TRBJ2-7	TGTGCCAGCAGCTATAGCGGGGGGGCCCGGGAGCAGTACTTC	CASSYSGGAREQYF
TRBV19	.	14	TRBD1	TRBJ2-1	TGTGCCAGCACCGACAGGGGCTCCTACAATGAGCAGTTCTTC	CASTDRGSYNEQFF
TRBV11-2	.	14	.	TRBJ1-2	TGTGCCAGCAGCTTGGCCGGGACAAACTATGGCTACACCTTC	CASSLAGTNYGYTF
TRBV3-1/TRBV3-2	.	14	.	TRBJ2-2	TGTGCCAGCAGCCAAGATGAGGCATTCGGGGAGCTGTTTTTT	CASSQDEAFGELFF
TRBV10-3	once	12	.	TRBJ2-7	TGTGCCTCAACTGGAGCGTCGGGCGAGCAGTACTTC	CASTGASGEQYF
TRBV3-1/TRBV3-2	.	13	.	TRBJ1-6	TGTGCCAGCAGCATCCGAGGGTTTTCACCCCTCCACTTT	CASSIRGFSPLHF
TRBV29-1	.	11	.	TRBJ1-2	TGCAGCGTTGTGGGCAGCCGGGGCTACACCTTC	CSVVGSRGYTF
TRBV24-1	.	18	TRBD2	TRBJ2-3	TGTGCCACCAGTGACCCCAAAATACACCGGGGGGGACTTCATACGCAGTATTTT	CATSDPKIHRGGLHTQYF
TRBV5-1	.	15	TRBD1	TRBJ2-7	TGCGCCAGCAGCTTTACCGGGACAGGGAACACCGAGCAGTACTTC	CASSFTGTGNTEQYF
TRBV7-9	.	16	.	TRBJ1-2	TGTGCCAGCAGCCTATCAAGGTCTGTGTCAGCGAACGGCTACACCTTC	CASSLSRSVSANGYTF
TRBV10-2	.	15	.	TRBJ1-5	TGCGCCAGCAGTGAGACCGGGAGGGTTGGTCAGCCCCAGCATTTT	CASSETGRVGQPQHF
TRBV5-8	.	12	.	TRBJ1-5	TGTGCCAGCAGCTTCGGAGAACAGCCCCAGCATTTT	CASSFGEQPQHF
TRBV21-1	.	13	.	TRBJ1-2	TGTGCCAGCAGGACCGGGACAGGGTGTGGCTACACCTTC	CASRTGTGCGYTF
TRBV3-1/TRBV3-2	once	16	TRBD1	TRBJ1-1	TGTGCCAGCAGCCGCCTATCCGGACAGGGGAACACTGAAGCTTTCTTT	CASSRLSGQGNTEAFF
TRBV6-5	.	13	.	TRBJ1-3	TGTGCCAGCAGCCCCGGAGTCGGAAACACCATATATTTT	CASSPGVGNTIYF
TRBV5-4	.	14	TRBD2	TRBJ2-5	TGTGCCAGCACCATAGCGGGGGGCGGGGAGACCCAGTACTTC	CASTIAGGGETQYF
TRBV4-1	.	14	.	TRBJ2-1	TGCGCCAGCAGCCAAGGTCCCGGGAAGGATGAGCAGTTCTTC	CASSQGPGKDEQFF
TRBV12-3/TRBV12-4	.	12	.	TRBJ1-2	TGTGCCAGCAGTTTGACAAGCTATGGCTACACCTTC	CASSLTSYGYTF
TRBV2	.	13	.	TRBJ2-5	TGTGCCAGCAGCGTAAACATGCAAGAGACCCAGTACTTC	CASSVNMQETQYF
TRBV7-9	once	15	.	TRBJ1-6	TGTGCCAGCAGCTTAGTTCAGGGGATGGATTCACCCCTCCACTTT	CASSLVQGMDSPLHF
TRBV2	once	14	.	TRBJ1-5	TGTGCCAGCAGTGTGGGGGCCCAAAATCAGCCCCAGCATTTT	CASSVGAQNQPQHF
TRBV4-2	.	16	.	TRBJ1-5	TGTGCCAGCAGCCCCCGCCAGGGCCCCTTCCAAGGGCCCCAGCATTTT	CASSPRQGPFQGPQHF
TRBV7-2	.	15	.	TRBJ1-1	TGTGCCAGCAGCTTAGGAGGGGGATGGTTTGGGGAAGCTTTCTTT	CASSLGGGWFGEAFF
TRBV5-4	.	16	TRBD2	TRBJ2-3	TGTGCCAGCAGACCCTTTAGCGGGGTATACACAGATACGCAGTATTTT	CASRPFSGVYTDTQYF
TRBV27	.	14	.	TRBJ1-2	TGTGCCAGCAGTGGGGGCGGTTTGAACTATGGCTACACCTTC	CASSGGGLNYGYTF
TRBV11-2	.	17	.	TRBJ1-3	TGTGCCAGCAGCTTAGTCGTAGAAGTCGTCTCTGGAAACACCATATATTTT	CASSLVVEVVSGNTIYF
TRBV9	once	14	TRBD1	TRBJ2-3	TGTGCCAGCAGCGACGGGACAGTTTTAGATACGCAGTATTTT	CASSDGTVLDTQYF
TRBV5-6	.	15	.	TRBJ1-2	TGTGCCAGCAGCAGACTGTTGAGGTCTAACTATGGCTACACCTTC	CASSRLLRSNYGYTF
TRBV6-5	.	13	TRBD1	TRBJ1-1	TGTGCCAGCAGCTCGGGACAGATCACTGAAGCTTTCTTT	CASSSGQITEAFF
TRBV5-5	.	15	.	TRBJ1-2	TGTGCCAGCAGCTCTGGGCCCCCTTCTAACTATGGCTACACCTTC	CASSSGPPSNYGYTF
TRBV19	.	16	TRBD1	TRBJ2-2	TGTGCCAGTAGTGACTCCCGCAGGGGGCCGTCCGGGGAGCTGTTTTTT	CASSDSRRGPSGELFF
TRBV7-9	.	13	.	TRBJ1-2	TGTGCCAGCGAACTTAATCAGGAATATGGCTACACCTTC	CASELNQEYGYTF
TRBV3-1/TRBV3-2	.	16	TRBD2	TRBJ2-7	TGTGCCAGCAGCCAATCGGGCGGACTAGCGGCCTACGAGCAGTACTTC	CASSQSGGLAAYEQYF
TRBV28	.	14	.	TRBJ2-1	TGTGCCAGCAGTTTAAGGCAGGTAAACAATGAGCAGTTCTTC	CASSLRQVNNEQFF